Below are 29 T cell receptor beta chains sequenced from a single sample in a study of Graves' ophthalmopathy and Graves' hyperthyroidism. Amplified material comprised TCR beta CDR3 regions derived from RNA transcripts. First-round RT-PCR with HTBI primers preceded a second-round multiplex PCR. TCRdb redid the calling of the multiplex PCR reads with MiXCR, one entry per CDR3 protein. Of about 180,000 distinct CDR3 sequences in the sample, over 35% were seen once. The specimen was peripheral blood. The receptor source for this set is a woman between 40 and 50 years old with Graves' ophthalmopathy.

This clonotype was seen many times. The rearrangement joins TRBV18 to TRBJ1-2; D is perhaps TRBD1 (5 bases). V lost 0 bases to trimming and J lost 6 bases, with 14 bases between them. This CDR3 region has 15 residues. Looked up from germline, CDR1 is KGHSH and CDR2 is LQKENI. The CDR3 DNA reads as TGTGCCAGCTCACCACCGGGAGTAGACAGCCATGGCTACACCTTC. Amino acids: CASSPPGVDSHGYTF. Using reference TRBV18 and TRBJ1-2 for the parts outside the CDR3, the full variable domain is NAGVMQNPRHLVRRRGQEARLRCSPMKGHSHVYWYRQLPEEGLKFMVYLQKENIIDESGMPKERFSAEFPKEGPSILRIQQVVRGDSAAYFCASSPPGVDSHGYTFGSGTRLTVV.

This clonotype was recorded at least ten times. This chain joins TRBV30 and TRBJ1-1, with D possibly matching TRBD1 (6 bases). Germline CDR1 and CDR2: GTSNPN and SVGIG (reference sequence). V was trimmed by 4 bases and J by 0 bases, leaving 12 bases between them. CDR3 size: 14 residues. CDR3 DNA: TGTGCCTGGACCAAGACAGGACTGAACACTGAAGCTTTCTTT. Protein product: CAWTKTGLNTEAFF.

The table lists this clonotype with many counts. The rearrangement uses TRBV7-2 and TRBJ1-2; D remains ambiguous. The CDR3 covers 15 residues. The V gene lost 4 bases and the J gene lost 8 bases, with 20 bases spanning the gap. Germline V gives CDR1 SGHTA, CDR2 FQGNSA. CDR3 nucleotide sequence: TGTGCCAGCAGCTCGCCGAACTTACGACGGGGAGGCTACACCTTC. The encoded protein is CASSSPNLRRGGYTF.

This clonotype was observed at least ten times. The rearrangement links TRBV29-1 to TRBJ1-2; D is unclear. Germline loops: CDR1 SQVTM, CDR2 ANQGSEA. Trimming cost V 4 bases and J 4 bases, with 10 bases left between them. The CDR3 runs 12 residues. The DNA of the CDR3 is TGCAGCGTTGTGAAGGGAAGCTATGGCTACACCTTC. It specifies CSVVKGSYGYTF.

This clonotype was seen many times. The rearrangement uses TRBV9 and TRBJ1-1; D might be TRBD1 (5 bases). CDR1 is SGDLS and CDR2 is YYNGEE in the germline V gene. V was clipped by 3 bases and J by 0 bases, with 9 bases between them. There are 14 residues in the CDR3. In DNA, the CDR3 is TGTGCCAGCAGCGCAGCGACAGTGAACACTGAAGCTTTCTTT. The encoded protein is CASSAATVNTEAFF.

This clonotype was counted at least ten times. The CDR3 DNA reads TGTGCCTGGAGGCTAGCGGGATCTTGGTGGGAGACCCAGTACTTC. Translating it yields CAWRLAGSWWETQYF. This sequence joins TRBV30 and TRBJ2-5; 9 bases map to TRBD2. V lost 3 bases and J lost 5; bases outside the gene matches: 10. The CDR3 is 15 amino acids. Germline V gene sequence: CDR1 GTSNPN, CDR2 SVGIG (reference sequence). The whole variable domain, filled in from reference TRBV30 and TRBJ2-5, reads SQTIHQWPATLVQPVGSPLSLECTVEGTSNPNLYWYRQAAGRGLQLLFYSVGIGQISSEVPQNLSASRPQDRQFILSSKKLLLSDSGFYLCAWRLAGSWWETQYFGPGTRLLVL.

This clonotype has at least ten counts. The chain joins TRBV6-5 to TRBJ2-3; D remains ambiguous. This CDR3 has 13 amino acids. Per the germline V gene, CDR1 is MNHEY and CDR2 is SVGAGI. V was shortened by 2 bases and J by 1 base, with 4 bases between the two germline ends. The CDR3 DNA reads TGTGCCAGCAGTTACGGGGGCACAGATACGCAGTATTTT. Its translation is CASSYGGTDTQYF.

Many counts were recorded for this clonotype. The DNA of the CDR3 is TGTGCCACTGACAGCGGGAACGGCTACGAGCAGTACTTC. This encodes CATDSGNGYEQYF. The chain joins TRBV10-3 to TRBJ2-7; 7 bases are shared with TRBD2. Trimming cost V 10 bases and J 3 bases; bases outside gene matches: 9. CDR1 and CDR2 (germline): ENHRY, SYGVKD. This CDR3 has 13 amino acids.

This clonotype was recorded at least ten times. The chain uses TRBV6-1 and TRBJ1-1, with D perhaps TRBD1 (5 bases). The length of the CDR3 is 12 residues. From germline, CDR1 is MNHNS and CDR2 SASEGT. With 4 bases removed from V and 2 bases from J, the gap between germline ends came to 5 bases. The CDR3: CASSGTNTEAFF. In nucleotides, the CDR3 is TGTGCCAGCAGTGGGACAAACACTGAAGCTTTCTTT.

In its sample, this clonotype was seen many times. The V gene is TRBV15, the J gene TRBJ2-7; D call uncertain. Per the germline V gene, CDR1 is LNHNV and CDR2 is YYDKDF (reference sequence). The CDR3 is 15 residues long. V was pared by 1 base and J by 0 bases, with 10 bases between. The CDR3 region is CATSRVGVGSYEQYF. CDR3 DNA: TGTGCCACCAGCAGAGTTGGGGTCGGCTCCTACGAGCAGTACTTC.

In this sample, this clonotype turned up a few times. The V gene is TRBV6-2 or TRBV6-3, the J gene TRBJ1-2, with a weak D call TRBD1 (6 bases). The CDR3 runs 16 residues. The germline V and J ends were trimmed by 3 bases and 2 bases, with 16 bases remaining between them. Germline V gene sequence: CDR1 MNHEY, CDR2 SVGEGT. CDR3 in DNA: TGTGCCAGCAGTTATTGGCGGACAGACGAAAACTATGGCTACACCTTC. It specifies CASSYWRTDENYGYTF.

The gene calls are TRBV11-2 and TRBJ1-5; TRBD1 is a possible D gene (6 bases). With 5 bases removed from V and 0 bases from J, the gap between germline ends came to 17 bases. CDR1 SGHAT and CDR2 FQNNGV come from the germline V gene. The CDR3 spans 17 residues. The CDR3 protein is CASSLRGQAFSNQPQHF. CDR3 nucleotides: TGTGCCAGCAGCCTCCGGGGGCAGGCCTTTAGCAATCAGCCCCAGCATTTT.

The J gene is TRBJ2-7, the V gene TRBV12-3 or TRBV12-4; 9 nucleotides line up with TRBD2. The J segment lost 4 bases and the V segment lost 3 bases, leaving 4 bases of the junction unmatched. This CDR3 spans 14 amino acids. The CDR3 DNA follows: TGTGCCAGCAGTTTGCGGGAGGGCCCATACGAGCAGTACTTC. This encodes CASSLREGPYEQYF.

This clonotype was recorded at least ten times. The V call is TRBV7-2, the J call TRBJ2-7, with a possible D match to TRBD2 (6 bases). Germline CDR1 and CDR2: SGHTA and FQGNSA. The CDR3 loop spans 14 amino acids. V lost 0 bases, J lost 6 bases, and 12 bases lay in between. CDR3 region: CASSLAVGGIEQYF. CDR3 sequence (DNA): TGTGCCAGCAGCTTAGCGGTTGGCGGGATCGAGCAGTACTTC.

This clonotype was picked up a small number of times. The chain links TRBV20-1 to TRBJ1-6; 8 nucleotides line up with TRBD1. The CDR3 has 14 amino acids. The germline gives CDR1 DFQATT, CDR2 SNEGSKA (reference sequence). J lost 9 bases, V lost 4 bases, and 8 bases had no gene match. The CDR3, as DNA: TGCAGTGCTACAGATCGACAGGGGAGTTCACCCCTCCACTTT. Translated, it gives CSATDRQGSSPLHF.

CDR3 in amino acids: CASSPLTANNQPQHF. The CDR3 DNA is TGTGCCAGCAGTCCCCTGACAGCTAACAATCAGCCCCAGCATTTT. V and J are TRBV12-3 or TRBV12-4 and TRBJ1-5, with D tentatively TRBD1 (5 bases). CDR3 length: 15 amino acids. V dropped 5 bases and J dropped 3 bases, with 14 bases sitting between them.

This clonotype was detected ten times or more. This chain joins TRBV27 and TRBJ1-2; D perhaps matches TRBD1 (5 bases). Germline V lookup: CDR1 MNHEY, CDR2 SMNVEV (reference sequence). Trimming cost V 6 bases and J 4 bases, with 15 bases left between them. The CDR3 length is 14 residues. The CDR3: CASRRGQGPYGYTF. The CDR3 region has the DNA TGTGCCAGCAGGAGGGGTCAGGGCCCCTATGGCTACACCTTC.

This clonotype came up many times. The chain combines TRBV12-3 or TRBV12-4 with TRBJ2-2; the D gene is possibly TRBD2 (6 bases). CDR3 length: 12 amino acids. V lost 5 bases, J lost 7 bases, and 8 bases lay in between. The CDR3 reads CASSAGIGELFF. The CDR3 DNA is TGTGCCAGCAGTGCGGGGATCGGGGAGCTGTTTTTT.

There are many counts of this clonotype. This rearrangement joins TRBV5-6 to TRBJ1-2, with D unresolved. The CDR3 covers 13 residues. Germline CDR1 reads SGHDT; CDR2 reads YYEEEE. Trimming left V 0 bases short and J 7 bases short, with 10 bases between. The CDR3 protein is CASSLGSGIGYTF. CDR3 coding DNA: TGTGCCAGCAGCTTGGGGTCAGGAATTGGCTACACCTTC.

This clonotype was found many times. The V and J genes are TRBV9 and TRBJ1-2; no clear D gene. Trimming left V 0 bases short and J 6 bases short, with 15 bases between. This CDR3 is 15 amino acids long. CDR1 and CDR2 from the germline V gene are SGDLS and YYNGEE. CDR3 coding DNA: TGTGCCAGCAGCGTAGTGGCAGCTACAACCGATGGCTACACCTTC. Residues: CASSVVAATTDGYTF.

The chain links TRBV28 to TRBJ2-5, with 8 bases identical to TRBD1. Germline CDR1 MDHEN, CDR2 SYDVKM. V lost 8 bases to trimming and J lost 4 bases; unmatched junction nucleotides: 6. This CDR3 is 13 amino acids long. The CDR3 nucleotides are TGTGCCAGCCAAGACAGGGGAGTAGAGACCCAGTACTTC. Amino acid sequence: CASQDRGVETQYF.

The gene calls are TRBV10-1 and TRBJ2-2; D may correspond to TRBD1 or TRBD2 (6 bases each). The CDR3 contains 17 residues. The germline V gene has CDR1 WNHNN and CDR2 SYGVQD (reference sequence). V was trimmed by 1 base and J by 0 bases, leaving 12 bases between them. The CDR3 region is CASSEFGGPTNTGELFF. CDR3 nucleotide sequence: TGCGCCAGCAGTGAGTTTGGGGGGCCGACGAACACCGGGGAGCTGTTTTTT.

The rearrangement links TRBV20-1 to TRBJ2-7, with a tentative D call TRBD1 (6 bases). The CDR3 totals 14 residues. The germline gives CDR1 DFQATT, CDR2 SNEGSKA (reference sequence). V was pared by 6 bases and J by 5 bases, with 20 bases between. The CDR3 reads CSAQTGHPVHEQYF. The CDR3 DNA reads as TGCAGTGCCCAGACAGGACACCCGGTCCACGAGCAGTACTTC.

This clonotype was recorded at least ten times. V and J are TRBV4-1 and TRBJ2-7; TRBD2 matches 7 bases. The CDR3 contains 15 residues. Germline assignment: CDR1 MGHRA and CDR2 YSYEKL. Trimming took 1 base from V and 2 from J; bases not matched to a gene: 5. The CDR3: CASSQAPGTTYEQYF. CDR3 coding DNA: TGCGCCAGCAGCCAAGCCCCCGGGACTACCTACGAGCAGTACTTC.

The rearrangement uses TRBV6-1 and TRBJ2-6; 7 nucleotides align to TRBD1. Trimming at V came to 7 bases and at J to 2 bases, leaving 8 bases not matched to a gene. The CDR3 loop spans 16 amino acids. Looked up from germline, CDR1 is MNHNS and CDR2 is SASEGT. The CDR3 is CASNEDGTAGANVLTF. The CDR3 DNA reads TGTGCCAGCAATGAGGACGGGACAGCTGGGGCCAACGTCCTGACTTTC.

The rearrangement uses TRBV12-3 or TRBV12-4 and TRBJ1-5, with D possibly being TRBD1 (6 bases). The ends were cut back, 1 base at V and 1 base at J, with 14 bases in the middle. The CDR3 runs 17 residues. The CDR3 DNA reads TGTGCCAGCAGTTTAGTAGGGGGAGGTTGGAGCAATCAGCCCCAGCATTTT. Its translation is CASSLVGGGWSNQPQHF.

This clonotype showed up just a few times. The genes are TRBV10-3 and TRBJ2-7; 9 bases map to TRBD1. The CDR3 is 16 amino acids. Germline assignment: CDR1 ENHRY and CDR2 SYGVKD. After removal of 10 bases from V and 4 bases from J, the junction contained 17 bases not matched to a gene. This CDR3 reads CATGRRSSGQGYEQYF. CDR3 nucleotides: TGTGCCACCGGTAGGAGGTCCTCGGGACAGGGTTACGAGCAGTACTTC.

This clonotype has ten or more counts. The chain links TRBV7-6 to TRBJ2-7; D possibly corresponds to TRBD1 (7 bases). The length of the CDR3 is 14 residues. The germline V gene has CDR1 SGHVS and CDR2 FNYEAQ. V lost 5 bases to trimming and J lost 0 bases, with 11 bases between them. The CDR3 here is CASSAGQLSYEQYF. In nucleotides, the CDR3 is TGTGCCAGCAGCGCGGGACAGCTCTCCTACGAGCAGTACTTC.

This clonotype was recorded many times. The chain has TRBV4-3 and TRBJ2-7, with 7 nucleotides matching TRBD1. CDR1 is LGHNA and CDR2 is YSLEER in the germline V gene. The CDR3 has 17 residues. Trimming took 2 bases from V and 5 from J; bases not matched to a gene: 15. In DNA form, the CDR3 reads TGCGCCAGCAGCCAAAACCAACACAGGGGCTTTTGGGACGAGCAGTACTTC. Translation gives CASSQNQHRGFWDEQYF.